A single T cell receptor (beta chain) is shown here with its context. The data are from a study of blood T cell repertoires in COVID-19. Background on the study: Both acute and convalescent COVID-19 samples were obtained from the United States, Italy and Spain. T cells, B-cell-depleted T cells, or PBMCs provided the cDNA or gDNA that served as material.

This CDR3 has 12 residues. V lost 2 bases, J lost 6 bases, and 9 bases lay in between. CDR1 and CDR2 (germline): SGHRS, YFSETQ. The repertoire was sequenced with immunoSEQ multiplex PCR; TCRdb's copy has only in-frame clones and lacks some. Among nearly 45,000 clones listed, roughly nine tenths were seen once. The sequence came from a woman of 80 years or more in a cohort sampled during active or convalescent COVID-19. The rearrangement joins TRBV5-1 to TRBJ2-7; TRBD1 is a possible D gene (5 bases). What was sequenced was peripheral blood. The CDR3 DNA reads TGCGCCAGCAGCTTCAGGGAATTCGAGCAGTACTTC. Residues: CASSFREFEQYF.